The rows below give T cell receptor beta chains drawn from one sample of a study of blood T cell repertoires in COVID-19. Measured with immunoSEQ multiplex PCR; TCRdb has only the in-frame clones, and not every one. The table shows tens of thousands of clones, with roughly 91% occurring only once. The sequencing input was peripheral blood. These TCRs come from a human donor in a cohort sampled during active COVID-19. The CDR3 runs from the conserved cysteine through the conserved F or W. D genes are given only for firm matches. Expanded clones are given a class, and other clones once, few, many or no size at all.

j_call d_call clone_size v_call cdr3_aa cdr3_nt
TRBJ2-3 - - TRBV6-6 CASSGGADTQYF TGTGCCAGCAGCGGGGGAGCAGATACGCAGTATTTT
TRBJ1-2 TRBD1 once TRBV19 CASSGTGGRDYGYTF TGTGCCAGTAGTGGAACAGGGGGGAGGGACTATGGCTACACCTTC
TRBJ1-2 - - TRBV19 CATALQNRGGYTF TGTGCCACCGCACTTCAAAACCGGGGTGGCTACACCTTC
TRBJ2-5 - - TRBV11-2 CASSLDGGGKTQYF TGTGCCAGCAGCTTAGATGGGGGAGGAAAGACCCAGTACTTC
TRBJ2-7 - - TRBV28 CASGTQGYEQYF TGTGCCAGCGGGACACAGGGTTACGAGCAGTACTTC
TRBJ2-5 - - TRBV5-4 CASSEGQLQETQYF TGTGCCAGCAGTGAGGGACAACTCCAAGAGACCCAGTACTTC
TRBJ2-1 - - TRBV7-8 CASKWERDYNEQFF TGTGCCAGCAAGTGGGAGAGAGACTACAATGAGCAGTTCTTC
TRBJ1-2 TRBD1 few TRBV6-2/TRBV6-3 CASSWRDSYGYTF TGTGCCAGCAGTTGGCGGGACAGCTATGGCTACACCTTC
TRBJ2-5 TRBD2 - TRBV24-1 CATSERSGFRETQYF TGTGCCACCAGTGAACGTAGCGGGTTTCGGGAGACCCAGTACTTC
TRBJ1-5 TRBD1 - TRBV2 CASRATGLLNQPQHF TGTGCCAGCAGGGCGACAGGGCTCCTTAATCAGCCCCAGCATTTT
TRBJ2-7 - - TRBV12-1 CASSFNWASGILPGPYEQYF -
TRBJ1-1 - few TRBV4-1 CASSHGLEGAFF TGCGCCAGCAGTCATGGGCTTGAGGGAGCTTTCTTT
TRBJ2-2 TRBD1 - TRBV11-1 CASSPHRGHGELFF TGTGCCAGCAGCCCACACAGGGGGCACGGGGAGCTGTTTTTT
TRBJ1-1 - - TRBV9 CASSVATMNTEAFF TGTGCCAGCAGCGTAGCTACGATGAACACTGAAGCTTTCTTT
TRBJ2-7 TRBD1 - TRBV28 CASSLDRPPYEQYF TGTGCCAGCAGTTTGGACAGGCCGCCCTACGAGCAGTACTTC
TRBJ1-5 TRBD1 - TRBV19 CASSIRGQGNQPQHF TGTGCCAGTAGTATAAGGGGGCAGGGCAATCAGCCCCAGCATTTT
TRBJ1-4 TRBD1 - TRBV5-4 CASSAGTAATNEKLFF TGTGCCAGCAGCGCTGGGACAGCTGCAACTAATGAAAAACTGTTTTTT
TRBJ1-5 TRBD1 - TRBV3-1/TRBV3-2 CASSQGDRSQPQHF TGTGCCAGCAGCCAAGGGGACAGAAGTCAGCCCCAGCATTTT
TRBJ2-2 - - TRBV10-2 CASRLGTGELFF TGCGCCAGCAGACTCGGCACCGGGGAGCTGTTTTTT
TRBJ2-5 - - TRBV7-9 CASSSILQGSQETQYF TGTGCCAGCAGCTCCATTTTACAGGGCTCCCAAGAGACCCAGTACTTC
TRBJ2-5 - - TRBV5-6 CASSPLVGAPGETQYF TGTGCCAGCAGCCCCCTGGTTGGCGCGCCCGGGGAGACCCAGTACTTC
TRBJ2-2 - - TRBV6-4 CASSDSATGELFF TGTGCCAGCAGTGACTCGGCCACCGGGGAGCTGTTTTTT
TRBJ2-7 - - TRBV7-9 CASSFGGGPYEQYF TGTGCCAGCAGCTTTGGGGGAGGACCCTACGAGCAGTACTTC
TRBJ2-5 - once TRBV3-1/TRBV3-2 CASSQVRGSYETQYF TGTGCCAGCAGCCAAGTAAGGGGGAGTTATGAGACCCAGTACTTC
TRBJ2-3 TRBD2 - TRBV19 CASSMGAAGTSGKDTQYF TGTGCCAGTAGTATGGGGGCTGCGGGGACTAGCGGGAAAGATACGCAGTATTTT
TRBJ2-7 TRBD1 - TRBV5-4 CASSARDSTYEQYF TGTGCCAGCAGCGCCAGGGACAGTACCTACGAGCAGTACTTC
TRBJ1-2 TRBD1 - TRBV19 CASSIDRGARYGYTF TGTGCCAGTAGTATCGACAGGGGGGCTAGATATGGCTACACCTTC
TRBJ2-7 TRBD2 - TRBV10-2 CASSEGGREFYEQYF TGCGCCAGCAGTGAAGGCGGGCGGGAGTTCTACGAGCAGTACTTC
TRBJ1-5 TRBD1 once TRBV14 CASSQEQGDLNQPQHF TGTGCCAGCAGCCAAGAACAGGGGGACCTAAATCAGCCCCAGCATTTT
TRBJ2-2 TRBD2 - TRBV7-9 CASSLGLARTGELFF TGTGCCAGCAGCTTAGGACTAGCGAGGACCGGGGAGCTGTTTTTT
TRBJ2-6 TRBD1 - TRBV4-1 CASSQVQGATAGANVLTF TGCGCCAGCAGCCAAGTTCAGGGGGCAACAGCTGGGGCCAACGTCCTGACTTTC
TRBJ2-6 TRBD1 - TRBV24-1 CATSTGGSGANVLTF TGTGCCACCAGTACAGGGGGCTCTGGGGCCAACGTCCTGACTTTC
TRBJ2-1 TRBD2 once TRBV10-2 CASSHGLAGGPARYNEQFF TGCGCCAGCAGCCATGGACTAGCGGGAGGGCCGGCAAGATACAATGAGCAGTTCTTC
TRBJ2-5 TRBD1 - TRBV9 CASSATGEGTQYF TGTGCCAGCAGCGCGACAGGGGAAGGGACCCAGTACTTC
TRBJ2-2 - - TRBV9 CASSVVPLREYTGELFF TGTGCCAGCAGCGTAGTCCCTTTACGGGAGTACACCGGGGAGCTGTTTTTT
TRBJ2-7 TRBD2 - TRBV7-2 CASSAAGTSGEGQYF TGTGCCAGCAGCGCCGCCGGGACTAGCGGAGAAGGGCAGTACTTC
TRBJ1-5 - - TRBV28 CASSGPGQSQPQHF TGTGCCAGCAGCGGCCCGGGACAAAGTCAGCCCCAGCATTTT
TRBJ2-1 TRBD2 - TRBV4-1 CASSPSGVSYNEQFF TGCGCCAGCAGCCCGAGCGGGGTCTCCTACAATGAGCAGTTCTTC
TRBJ1-2 - once TRBV28 CASSLRQGLGYTF TGTGCCAGCAGTTTAAGGCAGGGGCTTGGCTACACCTTC
TRBJ1-2 - - TRBV19 CASSKGEGGGYGYTF TGTGCCAGTAGTAAGGGGGAGGGTGGCGGCTATGGCTACACCTTC
TRBJ2-7 - once TRBV19 CASSMAGTTYEQYF TGTGCCAGTAGTATGGCTGGGACAACCTACGAGCAGTACTTC
TRBJ2-5 TRBD2 - TRBV3-1/TRBV3-2 CASSRTSGIETQYF TGTGCCAGCAGCCGGACTAGCGGGATAGAGACCCAGTACTTC
TRBJ1-2 - - TRBV9 CASSVDGAANYGYTF TGTGCCAGCAGCGTAGATGGGGCTGCTAACTATGGCTACACCTTC
TRBJ2-3 TRBD2 - TRBV7-2 CASSLRLTSDSTDTQYF TGTGCCAGCAGCCTAAGACTGACTAGCGATAGCACAGATACGCAGTATTTT
TRBJ2-1 - - TRBV15 CATSPVSGSYNEQFF TGTGCCACCAGCCCGGTAAGCGGATCCTACAATGAGCAGTTCTTC
TRBJ2-5 TRBD1 - TRBV11-3 CASSLDGTGGRETQYF TGTGCCAGCAGCTTAGACGGGACAGGGGGCCGGGAGACCCAGTACTTC
TRBJ2-1 TRBD2 - TRBV24-1 CATSERSPASGGYNEQFF TGTGCCACCAGTGAACGGTCCCCCGCTAGCGGGGGATACAATGAGCAGTTCTTC
TRBJ2-2 - - TRBV5-1 CASSLVGTPNTGELFF TGCGCCAGCAGCTTGGTCGGGACACCGAACACCGGGGAGCTGTTTTTT
TRBJ2-5 TRBD2 - TRBV4-1 CASSQVVMTSGIANQQETQYF TGCGCCAGCAGCCAAGTGGTGATGACTAGCGGAATCGCTAACCAACAAGAGACCCAGTACTTC